This T cell receptor beta chain derives from a study of response to subunit inactivated influenza vaccine. TCRdb redid the calling of the RT-PCR reads with MiXCR, one entry per CDR3 protein. The sample consists of about 620,000 distinct CDR3 sequences, around 11% of them appearing once. This CDR3 contains 17 residues. V was pared by 2 bases and J by 6 bases, with 7 bases of the junction left unmatched. The germline CDR1 and CDR2 sequences are MNHEY and SMNVEV (reference sequence). This clonotype was detected ten times or more. This chain uses TRBV27 with TRBJ2-1, with 13 positions matching TRBD2. The source was PBMCs from blood, collected on the day of vaccination. The receptor comes from a man aged 50-60 years who received an inactivated influenza vaccine. CDR3 protein: CASSLILAGGPSNEQFF. The CDR3 nucleotides are TGTGCCAGCAGTTTAATACTAGCGGGAGGGCCGAGCAATGAGCAGTTCTTC.